One sample yielded the 9 T cell receptor beta chains listed below, sequenced in a study of blood T cell repertoires in COVID-19. Sequencing was performed with immunoSEQ multiplex PCR; in TCRdb, only in-frame clones are kept and a portion is missing. The table records hundreds of thousands of clones, approximately 83% of them present only once. The sequencing input was peripheral blood. These TCRs come from a woman younger than 45 with COVID-19, enrolled during active disease.

The J gene is TRBJ2-7, the V gene TRBV7-8; 7 bases agree with TRBD1. The J segment lost 3 bases and the V segment lost 5 bases, leaving 4 bases of the junction unmatched. This CDR3 has 13 residues. Germline CDR1 SGHVS, CDR2 FQNEAQ. The DNA for the CDR3 is TGTGCCAGCAGCGGTAGGGACAGCTACGAGCAGTACTTC. It is translated as CASSGRDSYEQYF.

This chain joins TRBV20-1 and TRBJ1-1; the D is unclear. The CDR3 runs 11 residues. Germline-derived CDR1 and CDR2 are DFQATT and SNEGSKA (reference sequence). V gave up 1 base and J gave up 9 bases, with 9 bases separating them. The CDR3 is CSARVREKAFF. The CDR3 nucleotides are TGCAGTGCTAGAGTGCGGGAAAAAGCTTTCTTT.

The genes are TRBV4-3 and TRBJ1-3; D possibly corresponds to TRBD1 (6 bases). V dropped 3 bases and J dropped 0 bases, with 12 bases sitting between them. Germline CDR1 LGHNA, CDR2 YSLEER. The length of the CDR3 is 16 residues. CDR3 region: CASSQSTGSSGNTIYF. The CDR3 DNA is TGCGCCAGCAGCCAGTCGACAGGAAGCTCTGGAAACACCATATATTTT.

Only one count was recorded for this clone. The chain joins TRBV30 to TRBJ1-2, with a weak D call TRBD1 (5 bases). The V gene lost 2 bases and the J gene lost 6 bases, with 13 bases spanning the gap. The CDR3 spans 13 residues. Germline CDR1 and CDR2: GTSNPN and SVGIG (reference sequence). DNA of the CDR3: TGTGCCTGGAGTTTTACCAGGGTTAATGGCTACACCTTC. Translating it yields CAWSFTRVNGYTF.

The chain's CDR3 is CASSPTGPTTNEKLFF. CDR3 in DNA: TGTGCCAGCTCGCCGACAGGGCCTACAACTAATGAAAAACTGTTTTTT. The genes are TRBV18 and TRBJ1-4; 7 bases are shared with TRBD1. J was trimmed by 0 bases and V by 6 bases; bases with no gene match: 7. The germline CDR1 and CDR2 sequences are KGHSH and LQKENI. The CDR3 covers 16 residues.

The V gene is TRBV5-6, the J gene TRBJ2-7; the D gene is possibly TRBD1 (6 bases). Trimming cost V 2 bases and J 2 bases, with 8 bases left between them. Germline lookup yields CDR1 SGHDT and CDR2 YYEEEE. The CDR3 totals 13 residues. CDR3 protein: CASSLRTAYEQYF. Here the CDR3 DNA reads TGTGCCAGCAGCTTAAGGACAGCCTACGAGCAGTACTTC.

The rearrangement links TRBV19 to TRBJ2-7, with D tentatively TRBD1 (5 bases). Trimming stripped 10 bases from V and 4 bases from J, with 11 bases between. Germline V CDR1 and CDR2: LNHDA, SQIVND (reference sequence). This CDR3 is 11 amino acids long. CDR3 amino acids: CATPNRYEQYF. The CDR3 DNA follows: TGTGCCACGCCCAACAGGTACGAGCAGTACTTC.

Only a few counts were recorded for this clone. V and J are TRBV6-1 and TRBJ1-3; 8 bases match TRBD1. CDR3 length equals 19 residues. CDR1 is MNHNS, CDR2 SASEGT, per germline. With 2 bases clipped from V and 9 bases from J, the junction kept 21 bases outside the gene matches. The CDR3: CASSENKTGEGTPRGTIYF. The CDR3 DNA reads TGTGCCAGCAGTGAAAACAAGACAGGGGAGGGTACTCCCCGGGGCACCATATATTTT.

This clone was counted once. The same CDR3 arises from other DNA sequences in this sample as well. The rearrangement links TRBV19 to TRBJ2-3; 10 positions match TRBD2. Germline V gene data show CDR1 as LNHDA and CDR2 as SQIVND (reference sequence). The CDR3 is 15 amino acids. The J segment lost 1 base and the V segment lost 3 bases, leaving 1 base of the junction unmatched. CDR3 amino acids: CASSILAGGTDTQYF. The DNA of the CDR3 is TGTGCCAGTAGTATCCTAGCGGGAGGCACAGATACGCAGTATTTT.